The next 25 T cell receptor beta chains were all read from a single sample in a study of T-cell reconstitution after alpha-beta-depleted transplantation in children. As it was prepared, the TCRbeta library received unique molecular identifiers. TCRdb processed the PCR reads anew with MiXCR; each CDR3 protein has one entry. The sample lists approximately 630,000 distinct CDR3 sequences; about an eighth were seen once. Here the sequenced sample was PBMCs, taken before TCRalphabeta/CD19-depleted stem cell transplant. The receptors come from a girl under 10 years old with congenital amegakaryocytic thrombocytopenia, due to receive a stem cell transplant.

This clonotype was seen repeatedly, ten times or more. This chain joins TRBV25-1 and TRBJ1-4, with D perhaps matching TRBD1 (6 bases). This CDR3 has 15 residues. Germline V gene lookup returns CDR1 MGHDK and CDR2 SYGVNS. Trimming left V 4 bases short and J 8 bases short, with 17 bases between. In DNA form, the CDR3 reads TGTGCCAGCAGTGCGGCCCTGGGGGGGCGCGAAAAACTGTTTTTT. Translating gives CASSAALGGREKLFF.

CDR3 sequence reads: CASSVWGGRSAKNIQYF. In DNA, the CDR3 is TGTGCCAGCAGTGTTTGGGGGGGACGCTCGGCCAAAAACATTCAGTACTTC. This chain links TRBV6-1 with TRBJ2-4, with 7 bases matching TRBD2. This CDR3 comprises 17 residues. With 4 bases clipped from V and 1 base from J, the junction kept 10 bases outside the gene matches. CDR1 is MNHNS and CDR2 is SASEGT in the germline V gene.

This clonotype was observed at least ten times. The genes are TRBV4-1 and TRBJ1-6; 7 nucleotides match TRBD1. Germline values: CDR1 MGHRA, CDR2 YSYEKL. After removal of 4 bases from V and 7 bases from J, the junction contained 13 bases not matched to a gene. The CDR3 length is 17 residues. Here the CDR3 DNA reads TGCGCCAGCAGCCTCACACAGGCGGCAGGGGGAAATTCACCCCTCCACTTT. Amino acids: CASSLTQAAGGNSPLHF.

The table lists this clonotype with a few counts. This chain connects TRBV7-8 to TRBJ1-4; D uncertain. V gave up 1 base and J gave up 5 bases, with 11 bases separating them. This CDR3 contains 15 residues. In germline, CDR1 is SGHVS, CDR2 FQNEAQ. CDR3 DNA sequence: TGTGCCAGCAGCTTAGGACCCAATTTCAATGAAAAACTGTTTTTT. Translating gives CASSLGPNFNEKLFF.

The chain is built from TRBV11-2 and TRBJ2-4; D is unresolved. Germline V gene sequence: CDR1 SGHAT, CDR2 FQNNGV. With 1 base removed from V and 8 bases from J, the gap between germline ends came to 6 bases. This CDR3 comprises 12 residues. The CDR3 loop is CASSLGSDIQYF. CDR3 DNA: TGTGCCAGCAGCTTAGGGTCGGACATTCAGTACTTC.

This clonotype came up many times. V and J are TRBV20-1 and TRBJ2-5; 12 nucleotides match TRBD2. Germline V gene data show CDR1 as DFQATT and CDR2 as SNEGSKA (reference sequence). The CDR3 totals 13 residues. The V gene end was trimmed by 5 bases and the J gene end by 5 bases; junction bases not matched to a gene: 3. DNA for the CDR3: TGCAGTGCTGTGACTAGCGGGGGTGAGACCCAGTACTTC. It translates to CSAVTSGGETQYF.

This clonotype was counted many times. The genes are TRBV5-1 and TRBJ2-2; D uncertain. V was cut by 0 bases and J by 0 bases, with 6 bases left in between. Germline values: CDR1 SGHRS, CDR2 YFSETQ. This CDR3 contains 15 residues. As DNA, the CDR3 is TGCGCCAGCAGCTTGGTTTCTACGAACACCGGGGAGCTGTTTTTT. Translated: CASSLVSTNTGELFF.

The table lists this clonotype with a count of one. Given a much more abundant clone one base away, this may be a read error. The chain links TRBV29-1 to TRBJ2-5; unclear D gene. CDR3 length: 11 amino acids. Germline CDR1 and CDR2: SQVTM and ANQGSEA. Here the CDR3 reads CSVEWQETQSF. CDR3 in DNA: TGCAGCGTTGAATGGCAAGAGACCCAGTCCTTC.

A few counts support this clonotype. The rearrangement links TRBV4-1 to TRBJ2-1; 9 bases are a match to TRBD2. V dropped 3 bases and J dropped 1; count of bases not matched to a gene: 16. This CDR3 region has 20 residues. CDR1 is MGHRA and CDR2 is YSYEKL in the germline V gene. CDR3 DNA sequence: TGCGCCAGCAGCCATTCCTCGGCTAGCGGGATCCCCCTGTCCTACAATGAGCAGTTCTTC. It translates to CASSHSSASGIPLSYNEQFF.

Comments on this clonotype: This likely reflects a read error, since a far larger clone is one base away. The J gene is TRBJ2-1, the V gene TRBV5-1, with 7 bases matching TRBD1. With 0 bases clipped from V and 10 bases from J, the junction kept 4 bases outside the gene matches. CDR3 length equals 13 residues. Germline V lookup: CDR1 SGHRS, CDR2 YFSETQ. The CDR3 sequence is CASSLVGGKEQFF. DNA for the CDR3: TGCGCCAGCAGCTTGGTAGGGGGCAAAGAGCAGTTCTTC.

This clonotype was recorded at least ten times. The chain uses TRBV29-1 and TRBJ2-4; D not certain. The CDR3 is 14 amino acids. V was clipped by 3 bases and J by 1 base, with 10 bases between them. Germline values: CDR1 SQVTM, CDR2 ANQGSEA. DNA of the CDR3: TGCAGCGTTGAGGCTAACGGGGCCAAAAACATTCAGTACTTC. It is translated as CSVEANGAKNIQYF.

Remarks on this clonotype: This likely comes from a read error, as the CDR3 has no conserved phenylalanine or tryptophan at its end. Written as DNA, the CDR3 is TGTGCCACCAGTGACCAGAAATTAAAGAACGTGGGGCAGTTCTCC. Encoded protein: CATSDQKLKNVGQFS. This chain uses TRBV24-1 with TRBJ2-1; D gene uncertain. Germline assignment: CDR1 KGHDR and CDR2 SFDVKD. With 4 bases removed from V and 12 bases from J, the gap between germline ends came to 21 bases. CDR3 length: 15 amino acids.

The V call is TRBV25-1, the J call TRBJ2-3, with D perhaps TRBD1 (6 bases). Trimming cost V 2 bases and J 4 bases, with 19 bases left between them. Looked up from germline, CDR1 is MGHDK and CDR2 is SYGVNS. The CDR3 covers 17 residues. The CDR3 protein is CASSEQRTAGSADTQYF. The CDR3 nucleotides are TGTGCCAGCAGTGAACAAAGGACAGCCGGTAGCGCAGATACGCAGTATTTT.

The table lists this clonotype with many counts. This chain connects TRBV10-3 to TRBJ2-2, with D perhaps being TRBD1 or TRBD2 (5 bases each). The V gene lost 5 bases and the J gene lost 6 bases, with 16 bases spanning the gap. The CDR3 is 15 amino acids. The germline gives CDR1 ENHRY, CDR2 SYGVKD. The CDR3 reads CAISPGPTYAGELFF. CDR3 DNA: TGTGCCATCAGTCCGGGACCAACTTATGCCGGGGAGCTGTTTTTT.

On this clonotype itself: In this CDR3 the conserved last residue, phenylalanine or tryptophan, is missing, so a read error is likely. The gene calls are TRBV5-1 and TRBJ2-7; D unresolved. Germline V gives CDR1 SGHRS, CDR2 YFSETQ. This CDR3 is 12 amino acids long. V lost 0 bases to trimming and J lost 3 bases, with 4 bases between them. The chain's CDR3 is CASSLASYEQYS. The CDR3, as DNA: TGCGCCAGCAGCTTGGCTAGCTACGAGCAGTACTCC.

This clonotype was seen many times. The rearrangement uses TRBV20-1 and TRBJ2-4; no definite D call. CDR1 is DFQATT and CDR2 is SNEGSKA in the germline V gene (reference sequence). V lost 1 base, J lost 1 base, and 17 bases lay in between. The CDR3 length is 17 residues. The CDR3 here is CSARVETRWRAKNIQYF. CDR3 in DNA: TGCAGTGCTAGAGTTGAGACGCGGTGGCGGGCCAAAAACATTCAGTACTTC.

The chain couples TRBV20-1 to TRBJ2-6, with no clear D. V gave up 4 bases and J gave up 2 bases, with 9 bases separating them. The CDR3 contains 14 residues. Germline lookup yields CDR1 DFQATT and CDR2 SNEGSKA (reference sequence). DNA for the CDR3: TGCAGTGCTAAGTCTGGGGCTGGGGCCAACGTCCTGACTTTC. As protein: CSAKSGAGANVLTF.

This clonotype was observed at least ten times. The V call is TRBV5-6, the J call TRBJ2-5, with D possibly being TRBD1 (5 bases). The V gene lost 3 bases and the J gene lost 4 bases, with 13 bases spanning the gap. Germline V gene sequence: CDR1 SGHDT, CDR2 YYEEEE. The CDR3 spans 14 residues. The CDR3 protein is CASSSSGFRETQYF. CDR3 coding DNA: TGTGCCAGCAGCTCGTCAGGGTTCCGAGAGACCCAGTACTTC.

This clonotype has just a few counts. The genes are TRBV5-1 and TRBJ2-2, with TRBD2 matching over 10 bases. CDR3 size: 15 residues. Trimming cost V 4 bases and J 5 bases; bases outside gene matches: 5. Per germline, CDR1 SGHRS and CDR2 YFSETQ. The CDR3 is CASSQPGLATGELFF. The CDR3 nucleotides are TGCGCCAGCAGCCAACCGGGACTAGCGACCGGGGAGCTGTTTTTT.

This clonotype showed up many times. The chain has TRBV10-3 and TRBJ2-1; 11 bases fit TRBD1. Per germline, CDR1 ENHRY and CDR2 SYGVKD. There are 18 residues in the CDR3. With V trimmed by 10 bases and J by 3 bases, 17 bases remained unmatched. The DNA for the CDR3 is TGTGCCACACTACCGGGACAGGGGGATGTTGGGTTCTACAATGAGCAGTTCTTC. It specifies CATLPGQGDVGFYNEQFF.

The rearrangement links TRBV14 to TRBJ2-1; 9 bases are a match to TRBD2. Trimming cost V 4 bases and J 2 bases; bases outside gene matches: 3. Germline values: CDR1 SGHDN, CDR2 FVKESK. The CDR3 is 15 residues long. The DNA of the CDR3 is TGTGCCAGCAGCCCGGTAGCGGGAGCCTACAATGAGCAGTTCTTC. It codes for CASSPVAGAYNEQFF.

This clonotype was counted ten times or more. V usage is TRBV10-3 and J usage is TRBJ2-1; TRBD2 aligns across 8 bases. This CDR3 is built from 17 residues. Germline-derived CDR1 and CDR2 are ENHRY and SYGVKD. V lost 0 bases and J lost 7; bases outside the gene matches: 11. As DNA, the CDR3 is TGTGCCATCAGTGAGTCCCGACCGGGACTAGGCGGGAATGAGCAGTTCTTC. It yields the protein CAISESRPGLGGNEQFF.

The genes are TRBV5-1 and TRBJ2-1, with TRBD2 identical over 12 bases. In germline, CDR1 is SGHRS, CDR2 YFSETQ. The J segment lost 6 bases and the V segment lost 0 bases, leaving 10 bases of the junction unmatched. The CDR3 loop spans 18 amino acids. The chain's CDR3 is CASSLGRLAGGPVNEQFF. CDR3 DNA sequence: TGCGCCAGCAGCTTGGGGCGGCTAGCGGGAGGGCCGGTCAATGAGCAGTTCTTC.

V gene TRBV7-9 combines with J gene TRBJ2-1; no definite D call. Trimming took off 4 bases at V and 2 bases at J, with 15 bases between the two ends. Germline-derived CDR1 and CDR2 are SEHNR and FQNEAQ (reference sequence). There are 16 residues in the CDR3. This CDR3 reads CASSSNRYFPYNEQFF. The DNA for the CDR3 is TGTGCCAGCAGCTCAAATCGGTACTTTCCCTACAATGAGCAGTTCTTC. The full variable domain, with the rest looked up from reference TRBV7-9 and TRBJ2-1, is DTGVSQNPRHKITKRGQNVTFRCDPISEHNRLYWYRQTLGQGPEFLTYFQNEAQLEKSRLLSDRFSAERPKGSFSTLEIQRTEQGDSAMYLCASSSNRYFPYNEQFFGPGTRLTVL.

This clonotype was seen at least ten times. The chain uses TRBV7-2 and TRBJ2-1, with 8 bases matching TRBD2. From germline, CDR1 is SGHTA and CDR2 FQGNSA. CDR3 length: 13 amino acids. J gave up 7 bases and V 6 bases, and 5 bases lay outside the gene matches. CDR3 in amino acids: CASSYGTRNEQFF. In nucleotides, the CDR3 is TGTGCCAGCAGTTACGGGACTAGAAATGAGCAGTTCTTC.